A single T cell receptor (beta chain) is shown here with its context. Its specificity is unknown. The source of the sample is a study of early stage breast cancer tumors. At the level of the study: Most invasive tumors, about 70% of the 16, were ER+/PR+/HER2-. Eight ER+/PR+/HER2- tumors were invasive ductal; a few were invasive lobular. Points from the study as a whole: In 14 of 16 patients, blood comparison separated tumor from normal breast.

Each sample had two DNA replicates, roughly 0.48 ug blood or roughly 1.4 ug tissue. Sequencing was performed with immunoSEQ multiplex PCR; in TCRdb, only in-frame clones are kept and a portion is missing. There are about 25,000 clones in the sample; about 70% occur only once, and about 10% lies in the top ten. Sequences were obtained from breast tumor tissue. This receptor was taken from a person in their 60s with breast cancer.

DNA for the CDR3: TGTGCCAGCAGTGTTGACATGGTATTCGGCAGCAATCAGCCCCAGCATTTT. This gives the protein CASSVDMVFGSNQPQHF. The chain uses TRBV6-1 and TRBJ1-5; no definite D call. The CDR3 has 17 residues. CDR1 and CDR2 from the germline V gene are MNHNS and SASEGT. The V gene lost 4 bases and the J gene lost 1 base, with 17 bases spanning the gap.